Given below is one T cell receptor (beta chain) in context. Profiling relied on immunoSEQ multiplex PCR, and the TCRdb table lists in-frame clones only, not all of them. The top ten hold 7.6% of the sample, which has fewer than 250,000 clones, about four fifths seen once. The sample originates from a study of blood T cell repertoires in COVID-19. Background on the study: Sources were T cells, B-cell-depleted T cells, or PBMCs; the material itself was cDNA or gDNA.

Sequencing input: peripheral blood. The receptor's source is a woman between 50 and 59 years old with active or convalescent COVID-19.

CDR3 nucleotide sequence: TGTGCCAGCAGCTTGTCTGCGCGAACCTACGAGCAGTACTTC. Residues: CASSLSARTYEQYF. The chain combines TRBV5-6 with TRBJ2-7; D remains unclear. In germline, CDR1 is SGHDT, CDR2 YYEEEE. V lost 1 base to trimming and J lost 2 bases, with 10 bases between them. CDR3 size: 14 residues.